What follows describes a single TCR beta chain. This clone was counted a few times. The antigen this receptor binds is unknown. No much larger clone is present one base from it, and per-base qualities are unavailable. The junction carries 15 bases between V and J, which are trimmed by 6 bases and 10 bases respectively. Including the terminal cysteine and phenylalanine, the CDR3 comprises 11 residues. The CDR3 DNA has 33 bases and is translated from base 1. CDR1 and CDR2 are read off the germline V gene as SQVTM and ANQGSEA. These data come from a study of OX40 agonist ivuxolimab in advanced cancers. As for the study more broadly: Ivuxolimab, which targeted the costimulatory receptor OX40 (CD134), was an agonistic, fully human IgG2 monoclonal antibody. Intravenous ivuxolimab was administered to patients every 2 weeks at six dose levels: 0.01, 0.1, 0.3, 1.5, 3 and 10 mg/kg. Of the roughly 50 dose-escalation patients, hepatocellular carcinoma was present in 19, melanoma in around 15, renal cell carcinoma in 9 and head and neck cancer in 9. The dose-escalation cohort was around 83% male with a mean age of approximately 60 years, ranging from about 20 to 85. Patients were allowed to have had prior anti-PD-1, anti-PD-L1 or anti-CTLA-4 therapy, and more than 35% of the dose-escalation patients had been treated with checkpoint inhibitors. Partial responses occurred in three dose-escalation patients: two with cutaneous melanoma and one with hepatocellular carcinoma. Peripheral TCRbeta sequencing was intended to test whether TCR sequence diversity was altered and clonal T-cell expansion was caused by ivuxolimab. The monotherapy dose-escalation portion (N of about 57 patients) of the phase I ivuxolimab trial is reported in the paper. Study-wide conclusions, independent of this receptor: In the 0.1-3.0 mg/kg groups, partial responders had among the lowest normalized peripheral clonal expansion, particularly in CD8+ T cells. Low levels of normalized T-cell clonal expansion were also seen in some patients who did not respond. After ivuxolimab, more expanded clones were found on average in CD8+ T cells than in CD4+ T cells. Antigen specificity was not determined for the clonally expanded peripheral T cells. At doses of 0.1 to 3.0 mg/kg, clonal expansion of both CD4+ and CD8+ T cells in blood was seen between baseline and week 6.

To sequence the TCRbeta CDR3 region, genomic DNA was isolated from the sorted cells. The immunoSEQ Assay was used to sequence the TCRbeta CDR3 regions. The immuneACCESS repertoire file appears here via TCRdb, limited to in-frame rearrangements. These files lack a portion of the clones; in checked studies, under half of the deficit traces to unresolved V genes, and the cause of the others is not known. For this sample the table gives around 100,000 clones, of which 80% to 90% were detected only once. The top ten constitute around 1.6% of the sample. Patients with autoimmune disease history or receiving systemic immunosuppression were excluded from the trial. In every dose cohort, peripheral blood was drawn for TCR sequencing at baseline, cycle 4 day 1, and cycle 7 day 1. The samples were drawn from a first-in-human, open-label, multicenter phase I dose-escalation trial of ivuxolimab. Adults with locally advanced or metastatic melanoma, renal cell, hepatocellular, or head and neck squamous cell carcinoma were enrolled in the trial. Before TCR sequencing, CD4+ and CD8+ T cells were separately sorted from peripheral blood.

The input for sequencing was CD4+ or CD8+ T cells sorted from blood, taken in a trial of the OX40 agonist ivuxolimab. The chain was built from TRBV29-1 and TRBJ2-5; the D segment could be TRBD2, given 7 matching bases. The clonotype originates from an adult with an advanced solid tumor such as melanoma, head and neck, liver or kidney cancer. The CDR3 here reads CSVGGEGGQYF. The DNA reads TGCAGCGTGGGAGGGGAGGGGGGCCAGTACTTC.